The 7 T cell receptor beta chains below were found in one sample sequenced in a study of blood T cells in healthy people across ages. Together with a sample-barcoded 5' primer, a J-beta primer mix was included in a second PCR lasting about 6 to 11 cycles. TCRdb used MiXCR to reprocess the 5' RACE reads, holding one entry per CDR3 protein. The sample includes over 1,300,000 distinct CDR3 sequences, approximately 59% of them seen just once. Sequencing was done on a sample of blood. Every receptor here comes from a man between 18 and 29 years old in good health.

J is TRBJ2-1 and V is TRBV12-3 or TRBV12-4; D tentatively reads TRBD1 or TRBD2 (6 bases each). The V and J ends lost 3 bases and 3 bases respectively, with 18 bases between them. CDR3 size: 17 residues. CDR3 in amino acids: CASSLRDAGHHYNEQFF. The CDR3 DNA sequence: TGTGCCAGCAGTTTGAGGGACGCGGGACACCACTACAATGAGCAGTTCTTC.

In its sample, this clonotype was seen a few times. J is TRBJ2-3 and V is TRBV12-3 or TRBV12-4; 11 bases are shared with TRBD2. This CDR3 spans 18 amino acids. The ends lost 5 bases at V and 3 bases at J; junction bases unmatched: 13. For the CDR3, the DNA is TGTGCCAGCAGTCTCGACGGACTAGCGGGTGTGAGAACAGATACGCAGTATTTT. It is translated as CASSLDGLAGVRTDTQYF.

This clonotype was seen repeatedly, ten times or more. CDR3 DNA sequence: TGTGCCAGCAGCCGGTCAGGACAGGGCCTAATGGGGACCACCTTC. This translates into CASSRSGQGLMGTTF. The chain is built from TRBV3-1 and TRBJ1-2, with 8 bases matching TRBD1. Germline values: CDR1 LGHDT, CDR2 YNNKEL (reference sequence). The CDR3 runs 15 residues. The V gene end was trimmed by 4 bases and the J gene end by 13 bases; junction bases not matched to a gene: 17.

This rearrangement joins TRBV7-2 to TRBJ2-5, with D perhaps TRBD2 (5 bases). The J call may be mistaken, given a closer DNA end match to TRBJ2-7. The length of the CDR3 is 15 residues. Germline V CDR1 and CDR2: SGHTA, FQGNSA. CDR3 coding DNA: TGTGCCAGCACTACTATCGGACTCGCCTCCTACGAGCAGTACTTC. Its translation is CASTTIGLASYEQYF.

This chain uses TRBV7-2 with TRBJ2-1; the D is unclear. Trimming cost V 1 base and J 5 bases, with 12 bases left between them. The CDR3 is made up of 15 amino acids. The V gene's germline CDR1 is SGHTA and CDR2 FQGNSA. The CDR3 loop is CASSLGPRANNEQFF. The CDR3 coding sequence is TGTGCCAGCAGCTTAGGCCCTCGGGCTAACAATGAGCAGTTCTTC.

This clonotype was recorded a few times. The rearrangement links TRBV3-1 to TRBJ2-7; perhaps D is TRBD1 or TRBD2 (5 bases each). CDR3 length: 15 residues. With 2 bases removed from V and 2 bases from J, the gap between germline ends came to 13 bases. Germline CDR1 and CDR2: LGHDT and YNNKEL (reference sequence). CDR3 sequence: CASSQTPGPTYEQYF. The CDR3 DNA sequence: TGTGCCAGCAGCCAAACACCGGGACCAACCTACGAGCAGTACTTC.

This chain uses TRBV28 with TRBJ1-5, with D possibly matching TRBD1 (6 bases). The CDR3 is made up of 15 amino acids. Germline V gene lookup returns CDR1 MDHEN and CDR2 SYDVKM. V was clipped by 6 bases and J by 3 bases, with 15 bases between them. The CDR3 DNA reads TGTGCCAGCAGATACAGGGAATCTTTCAATCAGCCCCAGCATTTT. Encoded protein: CASRYRESFNQPQHF.